This TCR beta chain stems from a study of neurological immune-mediated disorders. The CDR3 contains 16 residues. V dropped 0 bases and J dropped 6; count of bases not matched to a gene: 5. Germline V lookup: CDR1 SGHRS, CDR2 YFSETQ. Indicated time point: longitudinal time-point 3. This clonotype was picked up a small number of times. Its antigen is not known. Whole-study findings and limits: Multiple sclerosis, the disease with the least TCR clonal expansion, fell below healthy controls, whereas HTLV-1-associated myelopathy showed the most. No expanded-clone CDR3 amino acid sequence recurred across subjects, suggesting private TCR-beta repertoires.

The making of cDNA relied on 5'RACE with 10-nucleotide random UMIs. From the 5' RACE reads, TCRdb called clonotypes with MiXCR, one entry per CDR3 protein. The sample holds roughly 100,000 distinct CDR3 sequences, 11% seen once. V is TRBV5-1 and J is TRBJ2-1; the match to TRBD2 covers 11 bases. Specimen: PBMCs. This sequence originates from a female donor with HTLV-1-associated myelopathy (HAM/TSP). The CDR3 sequence: CASSLELAGGSNEQFF. CDR3 coding DNA: TGCGCCAGCAGCTTGGAATTAGCGGGGGGGAGCAATGAGCAGTTCTTC.